This entry is about one T cell receptor (beta chain). Its antigen remains unidentified. This entry belongs to a study of cytomegalovirus exposure and HLA in healthy donors. Study information: Membership in the Caucasian-associated ancestry cluster was found for around 85% of nearly 400 genotyped donors.

Study-wide results and limits: It was reportedly the case that the classifier diagnosed cytomegalovirus status with high specificity and sensitivity.

Though probably carrying unrecorded immune exposures, donors were nominally healthy at sampling. The PCR was carried out with 60 Vbeta primers and 13 Jbeta primers. Data came from immunoSEQ multiplex PCR; TCRdb stores just in-frame clones and leaves some out. The table lists about 77,000 clones. Material for sequencing was PBMCs. The TCR comes from a man aged 50 to 59 in good health and CMV-seropositive.

In DNA, the CDR3 is TGCGCCAGCAGGGGACAGGGAGGCGACTATGGCTACACCTTC. It is translated as CASRGQGGDYGYTF. The J gene is TRBJ1-2, the V gene TRBV10-2, with TRBD1 identical over 9 bases. Per germline, CDR1 WSHSY and CDR2 SAAADI. V shed 6 bases and J 3 bases; nucleotides not matched to a gene: 5. The CDR3 extends over 14 amino acids.